These 17 T cell receptor beta chains were all obtained from the same sample, sequenced in a study of blood T cell repertoires in COVID-19. Assay used: immunoSEQ multiplex PCR; TCRdb lists only in-frame clones, some missing. The data show 60,000 to 90,000 clones, around 67% seen once. Sequencing was performed on peripheral blood. The receptor set was obtained from a man in his fifties or sixties with acute or convalescent COVID-19.

The chain links TRBV29-1 to TRBJ1-4, with 7 bases that match TRBD1. The germline gives CDR1 SQVTM, CDR2 ANQGSEA. The V gene end was trimmed by 2 bases and the J gene end by 8 bases; junction bases not matched to a gene: 5. The CDR3 has 13 amino acids. The CDR3 loop is CSVETGAEEKLFF. The CDR3 bases are TGCAGCGTTGAAACAGGGGCAGAGGAAAAACTGTTTTTT.

In its sample, this clone was seen a few times. The V gene is TRBV5-8, the J gene TRBJ2-5; no firm D call. V was trimmed by 1 base and J by 12 bases, leaving 10 bases between them. The CDR3 is made up of 11 amino acids. Germline V gene lookup returns CDR1 SGHTS and CDR2 YDEGEE. The CDR3 nucleotides are TGTGCCAGCAGCTTGTTACTGCCGAAGTACTTC. As protein: CASSLLLPKYF. Using reference TRBV5-8 and TRBJ2-5 for the parts outside the CDR3, the full variable domain is EAGVTQSPTHLIKTRGQQATLRCSPISGHTSVYWYQQALGLGLQFLLWYDEGEERNRGNFPPRFSGRQFPNYSSELNVNALELEDSALYLCASSLLLPKYFGPGTRLLVL.

This chain connects TRBV5-4 to TRBJ2-2; 11 nucleotides match TRBD2. Germline CDR1 reads SGHNT; CDR2 reads YYREEE (reference sequence). V was clipped by 5 bases and J by 2 bases; unmatched bases: 8. The CDR3 totals 17 residues. The CDR3, as DNA: TGTGCCAGCAGTCGCGGGACTAGCGGCTCCAACACCGGGGAGCTGTTTTTT. Translated, it gives CASSRGTSGSNTGELFF.

The rearrangement joins TRBV6-1 to TRBJ2-5; 11 bases match TRBD2. V dropped 1 base and J dropped 5; count of bases not matched to a gene: 9. CDR3 length: 17 amino acids. In germline, CDR1 is MNHNS, CDR2 SASEGT. CDR3 coding DNA: TGTGCCAGCAGTGAAGGGGGGACTAGCGGACTTGGGGAGACCCAGTACTTC. Translating it yields CASSEGGTSGLGETQYF.

This sequence joins TRBV30 and TRBJ2-1; D is unresolved. Trimming pared 0 bases from V and 3 bases from J, leaving 9 bases between. The germline CDR1 and CDR2 sequences are GTSNPN and SVGIG (reference sequence). The CDR3 is made up of 14 amino acids. CDR3 residues: CAWSVPELYNEQFF. The CDR3 coding sequence is TGTGCCTGGAGTGTCCCGGAGCTCTACAATGAGCAGTTCTTC.

This clone was seen only a few times. The chain recombines TRBV12-5 with TRBJ2-5; 9 bases are a match to TRBD1. The CDR3 covers 13 residues. J lost 4 bases, V lost 5 bases, and 2 bases had no gene match. The V gene's germline CDR1 is LGHNT and CDR2 FRNRAP. CDR3 nucleotides: TGTGCTAGTGGTGTGGGACAGGGAGAGACCCAGTACTTC. Amino acid sequence: CASGVGQGETQYF.

CDR3: CASSPEVNTEAFF. The CDR3, as DNA: TGTGCCAGCAGCCCCGAGGTGAACACTGAAGCTTTCTTT. This chain joins TRBV7-3 and TRBJ1-1; D remains ambiguous. Trimming removed 5 bases at V and 0 bases at J, with 7 bases between. The CDR3 contains 13 residues. The germline V gene encodes CDR1 SGHTA and CDR2 FQGTGA.

This chain links TRBV19 with TRBJ2-1; D call uncertain. This CDR3 has 13 amino acids. With 4 bases removed from V and 5 bases from J, the gap between germline ends came to 9 bases. Looked up from germline, CDR1 is LNHDA and CDR2 is SQIVND (reference sequence). CDR3 residues: CASSKETHNEQFF. The CDR3 bases are TGTGCCAGTAGTAAGGAGACCCACAATGAGCAGTTCTTC.

The rearrangement joins TRBV14 to TRBJ1-6; D is undetermined. Germline V gene data show CDR1 as SGHDN and CDR2 as FVKESK. V was trimmed by 1 base and J by 7 bases, leaving 5 bases between them. The length of the CDR3 is 13 residues. CDR3 sequence: CASSQVRNSPLHF. The CDR3, as DNA: TGTGCCAGCAGCCAAGTCAGGAATTCACCCCTCCACTTT.

The chain combines TRBV19 with TRBJ1-2; no firm D call. Germline V gene sequence: CDR1 LNHDA, CDR2 SQIVND (reference sequence). V lost 3 bases to trimming and J lost 3 bases, with 14 bases between them. The CDR3 is 15 residues long. CDR3 protein: CASSIRLREDYGYTF. CDR3 in DNA: TGTGCCAGTAGTATCCGCCTTCGGGAGGACTATGGCTACACCTTC.

The J gene is TRBJ1-5, the V gene TRBV6-2 or TRBV6-3; D unresolved. The CDR3 loop spans 13 amino acids. V lost 0 bases and J 5 bases, leaving 5 bases between the germline ends. The germline V gene encodes CDR1 MNHEY and CDR2 SVGEGT. DNA of the CDR3: TGTGCCAGCAGTTACTCGGAGGATCAGCCCCAGCATTTT. As protein: CASSYSEDQPQHF.

V is TRBV3-1 (or the pseudogene TRBV3-2) and J is TRBJ1-5, with a tentative D call TRBD1 (5 bases). This CDR3 region has 15 residues. V was pared by 0 bases and J by 5 bases, with 11 bases between. In germline, CDR1 is LGHDT, CDR2 YNNKEL (reference sequence). CDR3 sequence: CASSQDILTDQPQHF. In DNA form, the CDR3 reads TGTGCCAGCAGCCAAGACATCCTGACAGATCAGCCCCAGCATTTT.

The chain couples TRBV6-1 to TRBJ1-1; no clear D gene. CDR3 size: 14 residues. Per the germline V gene, CDR1 is MNHNS and CDR2 is SASEGT. V was cut by 0 bases and J by 5 bases, with 10 bases left in between. The CDR3 loop is CASSEAPGWTEAFF. CDR3 DNA: TGTGCCAGCAGTGAAGCCCCGGGTTGGACTGAAGCTTTCTTT.

V gene TRBV5-4 combines with J gene TRBJ2-6, with 9 bases lining up with TRBD1. The CDR3 runs 20 residues. The V and J ends lost 6 bases and 0 bases, in that order; junction bases with no gene match: 16. Looked up from germline, CDR1 is SGHNT and CDR2 is YYREEE (reference sequence). This chain's CDR3 is CASTSPQGQGDYSGANVLTF. The CDR3 nucleotides read TGTGCCAGCACCTCCCCACAGGGACAGGGAGATTACTCTGGGGCCAACGTCCTGACTTTC.

The rearrangement uses TRBV6-1 and TRBJ2-7; weak D call: TRBD2 (5 bases). CDR1 and CDR2 from the germline V gene are MNHNS and SASEGT. This CDR3 contains 16 residues. Trimming cost V 0 bases and J 4 bases, with 16 bases left between them. Here the CDR3 reads CASSEAQRSPVYEQYV. The CDR3 coding sequence is TGTGCCAGCAGTGAAGCGCAGCGGAGCCCCGTTTACGAGCAGTACGTC.

The J gene is TRBJ1-1, the V gene TRBV7-3, with D possibly being TRBD1 (5 bases). The germline gives CDR1 SGHTA, CDR2 FQGTGA. CDR3 length: 15 residues. The V end lost 0 bases, the J end lost 1 base, and 9 bases lay between the germline ends. CDR3 DNA: TGTGCCAGCAGCTTAACTCCAGGGTCGAACACTGAAGCTTTCTTT. The encoded protein is CASSLTPGSNTEAFF. Supplemented by reference TRBV7-3 and TRBJ1-1, the full variable domain reads GAGVSQTPSNKVTEKGKYVELRCDPISGHTALYWYRQSLGQGPEFLIYFQGTGAADDSGLPNDRFFAVRPEGSVSTLKIQRTERGDSAVYLCASSLTPGSNTEAFFGQGTRLTVV.

V and J are TRBV20-1 and TRBJ2-1, with a tentative D call TRBD2 (6 bases). The germline CDR1 and CDR2 sequences are DFQATT and SNEGSKA (reference sequence). CDR3 length: 15 amino acids. Trimming left V 3 bases short and J 0 bases short, with 12 bases between. The CDR3 DNA is TGCAGTGCTAGTTCGGGGGAAAGCTCCTACAATGAGCAGTTCTTC. Translated, it gives CSASSGESSYNEQFF.